The 14 T cell receptor beta chains below come from one sample, sequenced in a study of shared clonotypes between healthy human individuals. The repertoire was sequenced with immunoSEQ multiplex PCR; TCRdb's copy has only in-frame clones and lacks some. The sample has roughly 1.5 million clones, 95% to 99% seen once. What was sequenced was naive CD4+ T cells sorted from blood. As to subset: CD45RA+ positively selected. Receptor source: a man aged 25-40 years in good health.

The chain has TRBV18 and TRBJ1-1; D uncertain. This CDR3 spans 16 amino acids. Trimming removed 3 bases at V and 8 bases at J, with 22 bases between. CDR1 is KGHSH and CDR2 is LQKENI in the germline V gene. The CDR3 DNA sequence: TGTGCCAGCTCACCGCCCTCGGGCGGCGCTAAGGCGGAAGCTTTCTTT. Translated: CASSPPSGGAKAEAFF.

This chain's CDR3 is CASSNRDSRGEQYF. CDR3 nucleotide sequence: TGTGCCAGCAGCAACCGGGACTCCCGGGGGGAGCAGTACTTC. The rearrangement uses TRBV7-2 and TRBJ2-7; a weak D match, TRBD2 (6 bases). Trimming removed 5 bases from V and 7 bases from J, with 18 bases in between. The CDR3 contains 14 residues. CDR1 and CDR2 from the germline V gene are SGHTA and FQGNSA.

V usage is TRBV6-5 and J usage is TRBJ1-1; D gene uncertain. The CDR3 runs to 15 residues. V was trimmed by 8 bases and J by 1 base, leaving 17 bases between them. Germline CDR1 reads MNHEY; CDR2 reads SVGAGI. The CDR3 is CASWALGGRNTEAFF. DNA for the CDR3: TGTGCCAGCTGGGCCCTTGGCGGGAGGAACACTGAAGCTTTCTTT.

The rearrangement joins TRBV28 to TRBJ2-2; 9 positions match TRBD2. There are 18 residues in the CDR3. J was trimmed by 3 bases and V by 3 bases; bases with no gene match: 11. The germline gives CDR1 MDHEN, CDR2 SYDVKM. In DNA form, the CDR3 reads TGTGCCAGCAGTTTTGGGCCGGGGAAGCGGGGGGACACCGGGGAGCTGTTTTTT. Its protein is CASSFGPGKRGDTGELFF.

The chain carries TRBV7-8 and TRBJ2-1, with 8 bases matching TRBD2. Looked up from germline, CDR1 is SGHVS and CDR2 is FQNEAQ. V gave up 4 bases and J gave up 5 bases; unmatched junction bases: 19. The CDR3 sequence is 19 residues long. The CDR3 loop is CASSSKARLATTVNNEQFF. For the CDR3, the DNA is TGTGCCAGCAGCTCAAAAGCACGACTAGCGACAACCGTCAACAATGAGCAGTTCTTC.

The V gene is TRBV30, the J gene TRBJ1-1; no firm D call. The CDR3 is 14 amino acids. Germline V CDR1 and CDR2: GTSNPN, SVGIG (reference sequence). The V gene lost 2 bases and the J gene lost 1 base, with 11 bases spanning the gap. The CDR3 is CAWSLKAANTEAFF. DNA of the CDR3: TGTGCCTGGAGTTTGAAAGCGGCGAACACTGAAGCTTTCTTT. Together with reference TRBV30 and TRBJ1-1, the CDR3 gives the full variable domain: SQTIHQWPATLVQPVGSPLSLECTVEGTSNPNLYWYRQAAGRGLQLLFYSVGIGQISSEVPQNLSASRPQDRQFILSSKKLLLSDSGFYLCAWSLKAANTEAFFGQGTRLTVV.

This rearrangement joins TRBV28 to TRBJ2-7; D unresolved. The CDR3 runs to 12 residues. V shed 2 bases and J shed 10 bases, with 12 bases lying between them. CDR1 MDHEN and CDR2 SYDVKM come from the germline V gene. The CDR3 loop is CASSLLGVDQYF. The CDR3 DNA is TGTGCCAGCAGTTTACTGGGTGTCGACCAGTACTTC.

The chain employs TRBV6-6 and TRBJ2-3, with D possibly TRBD2 on 6 matching bases. Germline lookup yields CDR1 MNHNY and CDR2 SVGAGI (reference sequence). The CDR3 spans 15 residues. Trimming took 3 bases from V and 0 from J, leaving 10 bases between them. The CDR3 DNA reads as TGTGCCAGCAGTTATGGCGGGACTAGCACAGATACGCAGTATTTT. It is translated as CASSYGGTSTDTQYF.

V gene TRBV20-1 combines with J gene TRBJ2-1, with D unclear. Looked up from germline, CDR1 is DFQATT and CDR2 is SNEGSKA (reference sequence). V was pared by 3 bases and J by 8 bases, with 5 bases between. CDR3 length equals 10 residues. CDR3 nucleotides: TGCAGTGCTAGTTTCTATGAGCAGTTCTTC. Translated: CSASFYEQFF.

V is TRBV7-9 and J is TRBJ2-5; unclear D gene. Germline V gene data show CDR1 as SEHNR and CDR2 as FQNEAQ (reference sequence). V was trimmed by 1 base and J by 2 bases, leaving 11 bases between them. The CDR3 contains 15 residues. CDR3 in DNA: TGTGCCAGCAGCTTAGTGATGATAGAACAAGAGACCCAGTACTTC. Protein sequence: CASSLVMIEQETQYF.

The rearrangement joins TRBV2 to TRBJ2-5, with 7 bases matching TRBD2. Per germline, CDR1 SNHLY and CDR2 FYNNEI. CDR3 length: 15 residues. V was pared by 4 bases and J by 4 bases, with 9 bases of the junction left unmatched. For the CDR3, the DNA is TGTGCCAGCAGTGCGAGCGGGAAGGGGCCAGAGACCCAGTACTTC. It translates to CASSASGKGPETQYF.

V gene TRBV25-1 combines with J gene TRBJ1-2, with TRBD1 matching 8 bases. CDR1 and CDR2 from the germline V gene are MGHDK and SYGVNS. The CDR3 sequence is 16 residues long. Trimming cost V 3 bases and J 0 bases; bases outside gene matches: 6. The CDR3 spells CASSDHGQGSNYGYTF. The CDR3 bases are TGTGCCAGCAGTGACCATGGACAGGGTTCTAACTATGGCTACACCTTC.

This chain uses TRBV2 with TRBJ1-2, with 7 bases aligning to TRBD1. The germline CDR1 and CDR2 sequences are SNHLY and FYNNEI. The J segment lost 2 bases and the V segment lost 4 bases, leaving 7 bases of the junction unmatched. The CDR3 runs to 15 residues. Here the CDR3 DNA reads TGTGCCAGCAGTGGTTCCGCAGGGGGGAACTATGGCTACACCTTC. Translation: CASSGSAGGNYGYTF.

V gene TRBV7-8 combines with J gene TRBJ2-7, with D perhaps matching TRBD1 (5 bases). Germline lookup yields CDR1 SGHVS and CDR2 FQNEAQ. The CDR3 extends over 13 amino acids. V was shortened by 1 base and J by 3 bases, with 7 bases between the two germline ends. CDR3 sequence reads: CASSLGRGYEQYF. CDR3 in DNA: TGTGCCAGCAGCTTAGGAAGGGGCTACGAGCAGTACTTC.